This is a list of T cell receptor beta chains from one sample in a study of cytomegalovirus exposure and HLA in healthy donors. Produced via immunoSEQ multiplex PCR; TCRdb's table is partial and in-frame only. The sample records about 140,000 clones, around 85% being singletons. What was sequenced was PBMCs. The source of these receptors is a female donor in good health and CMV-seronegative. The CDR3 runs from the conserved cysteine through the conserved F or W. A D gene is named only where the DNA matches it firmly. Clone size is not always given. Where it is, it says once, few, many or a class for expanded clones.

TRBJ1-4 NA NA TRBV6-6 CASRSKNEKLFF TGTGCCAGCAGGAGTAAAAATGAAAAACTGTTTTTT
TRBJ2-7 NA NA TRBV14 CASSQDPGYEQYF TGTGCCAGCAGCCAGGACCCGGGGTACGAGCAGTACTTC
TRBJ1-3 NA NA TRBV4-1 CASSPDWSSGNTIYF TGCGCCAGCAGCCCCGACTGGAGCTCTGGAAACACCATATATTTT
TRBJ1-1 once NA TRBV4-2 CASSQRLGGLNTEAFF TGTGCCAGCAGCCAGCGCCTAGGTGGCCTGAACACTGAAGCTTTCTTT
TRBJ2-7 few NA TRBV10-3 CAISELGNSYEQYF TGTGCCATCAGTGAACTCGGGAACTCCTACGAGCAGTACTTC
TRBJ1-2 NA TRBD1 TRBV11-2 CASSSDRATNYGYTF TGTGCCAGCAGCTCCGACAGGGCGACTAACTATGGCTACACCTTC
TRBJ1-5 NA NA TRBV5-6 CASSLRGSPGPQHF TGTGCCAGCAGCTTGAGAGGGTCCCCGGGGCCCCAGCATTTT
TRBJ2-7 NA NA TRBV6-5 CASSYSDRAYEQYF TGTGCCAGCAGTTACAGTGACAGAGCCTACGAGCAGTACTTC
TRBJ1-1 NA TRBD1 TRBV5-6 CASSLRGHLNTEAFF TGTGCCAGCAGCTTGAGGGGGCATCTCAACACTGAAGCTTTCTTT
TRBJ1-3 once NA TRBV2 CASSERSGRADTIYF TGTGCCAGCAGTGAAAGGTCCGGAAGAGCGGACACCATATATTTT
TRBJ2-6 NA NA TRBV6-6 CASSYQGSGANVLTF TGTGCCAGCAGTTACCAGGGTTCGGGGGCCAACGTCCTGACTTTC
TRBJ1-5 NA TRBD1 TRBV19 CASSTGDRGQPQHF TGTGCCAGTAGTACAGGGGACAGGGGACAGCCCCAGCATTTT
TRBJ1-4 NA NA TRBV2 CASRDTTTNEKLFF TGTGCCAGCAGGGACACCACAACTAATGAAAAACTGTTTTTT
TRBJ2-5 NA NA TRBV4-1 CASSQDPVRETQYF TGCGCCAGCAGCCAAGACCCGGTCAGGGAGACCCAGTACTTC
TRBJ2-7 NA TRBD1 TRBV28 CASSRTGNSYEQYF TGTGCCAGCAGTAGGACAGGTAACTCCTACGAGCAGTACTTC
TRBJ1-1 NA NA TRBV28 CASWRGGSGTEAFF TGTGCCAGCTGGCGGGGGGGGTCGGGGACTGAAGCTTTCTTT
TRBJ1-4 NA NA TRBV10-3 CAISETAPTGLNEKLFF TGTGCCATCAGTGAGACCGCACCTACAGGGTTAAATGAAAAACTGTTTTTT
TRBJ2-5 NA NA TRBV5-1 CASSLGVTSSVNQETQYF TGCGCCAGCAGCCTTGGGGTAACTAGCAGCGTAAACCAAGAGACCCAGTACTTC
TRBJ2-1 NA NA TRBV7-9 CASSSRYNEQFF TGTGCCAGCAGCTCCCGTTACAATGAGCAGTTCTTC
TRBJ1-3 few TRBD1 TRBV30 CAWSGQVAGNTIYF TGTGCCTGGTCTGGACAGGTTGCTGGAAACACCATATATTTT
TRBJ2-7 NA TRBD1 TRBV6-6 CASSYGQGVYEQYF TGTGCCAGCAGTTACGGGCAGGGGGTGTACGAGCAGTACTTC
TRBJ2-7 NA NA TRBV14 CASSFSSYEQYF TGTGCCAGCAGTTTCTCGTCCTACGAGCAGTACTTC
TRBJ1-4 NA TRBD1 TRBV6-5 CASAGTGGWNEKLFF TGTGCCAGCGCGGGGACAGGGGGCTGGAATGAAAAACTGTTTTTT
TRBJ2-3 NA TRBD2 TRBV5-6 CASSLGPSGRITDTQYF TGTGCCAGCAGCTTGGGACCTAGCGGGAGAATCACAGATACGCAGTATTTT
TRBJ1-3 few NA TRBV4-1 CASSQDMDGEFSGNTIYF TGCGCCAGCAGCCAAGATATGGACGGGGAGTTCTCTGGAAACACCATATATTTT
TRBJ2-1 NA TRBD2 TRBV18 CASSPSGTSVNEQFF TGTGCCAGCTCACCGTCAGGGACTAGCGTCAATGAGCAGTTCTTC
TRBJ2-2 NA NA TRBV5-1 CASSLVLGADTGELFF TGCGCCAGCAGCTTGGTTTTGGGGGCAGACACCGGGGAGCTGTTTTTT
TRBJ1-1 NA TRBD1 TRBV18 CASSQGTGLEAFF TGTGCCAGCTCACAGGGGACAGGTCTTGAAGCTTTCTTT
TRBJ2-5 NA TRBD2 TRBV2 CASSATGGGGTQYF TGTGCCAGCAGTGCCACGGGAGGTGGAGGGACCCAGTACTTC
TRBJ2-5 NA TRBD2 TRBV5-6 CASNRLAGGVGTGETQYF TGTGCCAGCAACCGACTAGCGGGAGGGGTTGGAACGGGAGAGACCCAGTACTTC
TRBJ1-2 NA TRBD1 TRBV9 CASSAGTGDYGYTF TGTGCCAGCAGCGCGGGGACAGGGGACTATGGCTACACCTTC
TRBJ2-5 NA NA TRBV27 CASSLFNSQETQYF TGTGCCAGCAGTTTATTCAACAGCCAAGAGACCCAGTACTTC
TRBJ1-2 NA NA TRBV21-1 CASSKVETTLSGGYTF TGTGCCAGCAGCAAAGTAGAGACTACCTTAAGCGGAGGCTACACCTTC
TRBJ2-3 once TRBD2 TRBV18 CASSLSTSGRPRDTQYF TGTGCCAGCTCACTCTCGACTAGCGGGAGGCCTAGAGATACGCAGTATTTT
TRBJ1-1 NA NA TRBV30 CAWLKDSPNTEAFF TGTGCCTGGTTAAAAGACAGCCCTAACACTGAAGCTTTCTTT
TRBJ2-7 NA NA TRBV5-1 CASSNQGYEQYF TGCGCCAGCAGCAACCAGGGGTACGAGCAGTACTTC
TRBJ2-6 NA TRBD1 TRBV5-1 CASSLPQGAGANVLTF TGCGCCAGCAGCCTACCTCAGGGGGCTGGGGCCAACGTCCTGACTTTC